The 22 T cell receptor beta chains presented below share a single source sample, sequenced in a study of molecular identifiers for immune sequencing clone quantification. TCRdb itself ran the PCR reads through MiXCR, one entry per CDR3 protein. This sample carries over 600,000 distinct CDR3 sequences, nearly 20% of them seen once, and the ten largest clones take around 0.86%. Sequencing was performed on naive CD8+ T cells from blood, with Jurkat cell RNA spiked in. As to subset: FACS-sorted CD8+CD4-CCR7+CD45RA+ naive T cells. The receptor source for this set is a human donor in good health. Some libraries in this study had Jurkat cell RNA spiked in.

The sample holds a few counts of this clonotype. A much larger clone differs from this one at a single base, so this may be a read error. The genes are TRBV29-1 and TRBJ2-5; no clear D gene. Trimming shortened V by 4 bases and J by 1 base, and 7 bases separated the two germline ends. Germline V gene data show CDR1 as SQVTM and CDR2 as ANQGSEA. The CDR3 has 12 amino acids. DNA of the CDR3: TGCAGCGTTGTAGGAAGCCAAGAGACCCAGTACTTC. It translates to CSVVGSQETQYF.

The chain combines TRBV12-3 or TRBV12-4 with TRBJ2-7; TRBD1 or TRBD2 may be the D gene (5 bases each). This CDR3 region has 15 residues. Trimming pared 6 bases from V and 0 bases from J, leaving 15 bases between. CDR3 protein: CASRKNRDRSYEQYF. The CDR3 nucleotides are TGTGCCAGCAGGAAAAACCGGGACCGCTCCTACGAGCAGTACTTC.

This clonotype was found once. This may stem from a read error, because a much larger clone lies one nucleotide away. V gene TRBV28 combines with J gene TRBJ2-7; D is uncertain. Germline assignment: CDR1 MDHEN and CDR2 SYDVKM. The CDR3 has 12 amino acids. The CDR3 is CASGFRVYEQYF. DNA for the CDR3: TGTGCCAGCGGTTTTAGGGTCTACGAGCAGTACTTC.

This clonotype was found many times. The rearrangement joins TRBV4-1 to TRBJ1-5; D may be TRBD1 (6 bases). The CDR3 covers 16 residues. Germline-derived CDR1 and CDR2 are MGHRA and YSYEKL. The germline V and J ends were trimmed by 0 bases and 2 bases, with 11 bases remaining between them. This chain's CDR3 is CASSQDGGGGNQPQHF. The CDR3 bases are TGCGCCAGCAGCCAAGATGGGGGGGGCGGCAATCAGCCCCAGCATTTT.

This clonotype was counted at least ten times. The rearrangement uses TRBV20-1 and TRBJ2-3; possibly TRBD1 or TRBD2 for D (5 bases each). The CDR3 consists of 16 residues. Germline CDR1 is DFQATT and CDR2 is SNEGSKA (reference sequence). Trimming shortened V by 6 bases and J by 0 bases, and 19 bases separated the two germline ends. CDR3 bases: TGCAGTGCAACCGCGTACGGGACGGCTAGCACAGATACGCAGTATTTT. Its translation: CSATAYGTASTDTQYF.

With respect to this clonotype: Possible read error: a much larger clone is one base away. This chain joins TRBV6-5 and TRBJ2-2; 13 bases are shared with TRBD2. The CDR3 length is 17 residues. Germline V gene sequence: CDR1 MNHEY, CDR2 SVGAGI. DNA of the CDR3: TGTGCCAGCAGTTACGGGACTAGCGGGGCGAACACCAGGGAGCTGTTTTTT. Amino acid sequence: CASSYGTSGANTRELFF.

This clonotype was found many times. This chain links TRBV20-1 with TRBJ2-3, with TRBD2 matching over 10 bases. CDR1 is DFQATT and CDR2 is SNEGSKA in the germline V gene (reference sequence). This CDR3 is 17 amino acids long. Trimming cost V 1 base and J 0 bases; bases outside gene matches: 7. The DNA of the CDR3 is TGCAGTGCTAGAGGTGCTAGCGGGAGTACTAGCACAGATACGCAGTATTTT. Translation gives CSARGASGSTSTDTQYF.

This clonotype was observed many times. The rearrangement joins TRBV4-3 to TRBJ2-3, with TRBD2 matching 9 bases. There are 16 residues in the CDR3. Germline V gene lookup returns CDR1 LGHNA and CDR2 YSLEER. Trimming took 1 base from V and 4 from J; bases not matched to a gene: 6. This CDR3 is CASSQVRGLAPDTQYF. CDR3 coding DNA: TGCGCCAGCAGCCAAGTTAGGGGACTAGCCCCAGATACGCAGTATTTT.

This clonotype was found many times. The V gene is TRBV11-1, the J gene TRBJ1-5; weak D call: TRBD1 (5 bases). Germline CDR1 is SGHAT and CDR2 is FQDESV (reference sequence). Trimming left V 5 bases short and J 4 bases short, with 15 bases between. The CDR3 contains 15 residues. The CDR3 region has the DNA TGTGCCAGCAGCCTGAAGGGGATAAGGAATCAGCCCCAGCATTTT. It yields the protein CASSLKGIRNQPQHF.

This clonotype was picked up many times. CDR3 nucleotide sequence: TGTGCCAGCTCTCGGGTGTCCGACACAGATACGCAGTATTTT. This sequence encodes CASSRVSDTDTQYF. The rearrangement uses TRBV12-3 or TRBV12-4 and TRBJ2-3, with D unclear. This CDR3 is built from 14 residues. V was trimmed by 8 bases and J by 2 bases, leaving 14 bases between them.

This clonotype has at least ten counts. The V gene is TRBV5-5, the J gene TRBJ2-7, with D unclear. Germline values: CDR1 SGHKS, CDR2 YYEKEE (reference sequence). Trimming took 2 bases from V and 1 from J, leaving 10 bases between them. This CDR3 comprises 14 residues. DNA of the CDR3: TGTGCCAGCAGCTTTCTCGGCCAGTCCTACGAGCAGTACTTC. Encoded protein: CASSFLGQSYEQYF.

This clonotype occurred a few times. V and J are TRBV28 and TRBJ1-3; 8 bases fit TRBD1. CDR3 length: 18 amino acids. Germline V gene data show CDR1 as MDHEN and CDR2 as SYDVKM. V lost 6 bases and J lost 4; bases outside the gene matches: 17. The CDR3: CASRGPDRVYRTGNTIYF. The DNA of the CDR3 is TGTGCCAGCAGGGGACCGGACAGGGTATATCGTACCGGAAACACCATATATTTT.

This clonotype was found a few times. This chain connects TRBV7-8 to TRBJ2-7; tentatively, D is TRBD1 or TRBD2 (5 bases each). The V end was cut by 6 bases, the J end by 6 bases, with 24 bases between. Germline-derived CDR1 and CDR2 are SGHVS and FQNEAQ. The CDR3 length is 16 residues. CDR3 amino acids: CASRRRDGTKVGEQYF. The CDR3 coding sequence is TGTGCCAGCAGACGCAGAGACGGGACGAAGGTAGGCGAGCAGTACTTC.

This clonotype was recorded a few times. CDR3 region: CASSPGPSPHEQYF. CDR3 bases: TGTGCCAGCAGTCCAGGACCTAGCCCCCACGAGCAGTACTTC. This chain uses TRBV27 with TRBJ2-7, with D tentatively TRBD2 (5 bases). V gave up 5 bases and J gave up 5 bases, with 16 bases separating them. There are 14 residues in the CDR3. The germline V gene has CDR1 MNHEY and CDR2 SMNVEV (reference sequence).

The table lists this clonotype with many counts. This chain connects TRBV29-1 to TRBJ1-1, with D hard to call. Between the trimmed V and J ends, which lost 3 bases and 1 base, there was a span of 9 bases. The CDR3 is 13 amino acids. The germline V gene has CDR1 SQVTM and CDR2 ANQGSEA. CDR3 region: CSVEWRGNTEAFF. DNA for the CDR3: TGCAGCGTTGAGTGGCGGGGGAACACTGAAGCTTTCTTT.

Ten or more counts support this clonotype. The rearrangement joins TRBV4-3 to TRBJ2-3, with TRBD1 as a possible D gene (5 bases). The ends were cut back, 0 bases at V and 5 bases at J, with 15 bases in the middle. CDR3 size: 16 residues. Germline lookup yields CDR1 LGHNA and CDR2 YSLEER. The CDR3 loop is CASSQEFQGREDTQYF. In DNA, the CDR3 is TGCGCCAGCAGCCAAGAGTTCCAGGGTAGGGAAGATACGCAGTATTTT.

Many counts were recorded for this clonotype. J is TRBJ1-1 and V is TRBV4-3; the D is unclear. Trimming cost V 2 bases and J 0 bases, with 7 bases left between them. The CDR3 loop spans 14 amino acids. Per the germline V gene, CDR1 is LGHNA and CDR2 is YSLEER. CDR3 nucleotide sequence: TGCGCCAGCAGCCAAACTAGTTTGAACACTGAAGCTTTCTTT. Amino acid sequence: CASSQTSLNTEAFF.

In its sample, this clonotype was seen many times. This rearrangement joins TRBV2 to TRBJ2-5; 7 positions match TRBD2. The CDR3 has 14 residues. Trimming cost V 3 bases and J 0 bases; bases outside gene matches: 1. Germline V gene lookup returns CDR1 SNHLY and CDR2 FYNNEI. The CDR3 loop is CASSDGGYQETQYF. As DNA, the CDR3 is TGTGCCAGCAGTGACGGGGGGTACCAAGAGACCCAGTACTTC.

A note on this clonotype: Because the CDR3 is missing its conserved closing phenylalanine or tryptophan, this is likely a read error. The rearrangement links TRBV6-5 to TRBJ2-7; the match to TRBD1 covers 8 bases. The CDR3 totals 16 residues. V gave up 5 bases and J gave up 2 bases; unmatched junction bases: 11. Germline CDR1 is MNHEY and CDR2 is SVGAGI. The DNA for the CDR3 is TGTGCCAGCAGTATCTCAGGGACAGGCTTTCCCTACGAGCAGTACCTC. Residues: CASSISGTGFPYEQYL.

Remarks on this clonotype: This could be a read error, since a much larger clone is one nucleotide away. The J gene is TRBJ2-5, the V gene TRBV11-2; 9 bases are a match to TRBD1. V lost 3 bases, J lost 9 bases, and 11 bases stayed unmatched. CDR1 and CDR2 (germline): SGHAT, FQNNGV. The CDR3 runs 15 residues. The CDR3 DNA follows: TGTGCCAGCAGCTTCCCGGGACAGGGTGTGATGGCCCAGTACTTC. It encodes CASSFPGQGVMAQYF.

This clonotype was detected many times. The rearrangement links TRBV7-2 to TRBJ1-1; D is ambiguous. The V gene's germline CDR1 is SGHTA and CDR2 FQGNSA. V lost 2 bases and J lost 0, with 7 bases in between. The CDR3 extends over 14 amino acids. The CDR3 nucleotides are TGTGCCAGCAGCTTAATCGAACTGAACACTGAAGCTTTCTTT. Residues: CASSLIELNTEAFF.

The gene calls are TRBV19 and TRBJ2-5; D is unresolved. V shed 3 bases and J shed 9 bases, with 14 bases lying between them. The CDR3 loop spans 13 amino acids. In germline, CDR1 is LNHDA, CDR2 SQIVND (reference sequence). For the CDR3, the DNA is TGTGCCAGTAGTATTGCTACCTCCCGGTCCCAGTACTTC. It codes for CASSIATSRSQYF.